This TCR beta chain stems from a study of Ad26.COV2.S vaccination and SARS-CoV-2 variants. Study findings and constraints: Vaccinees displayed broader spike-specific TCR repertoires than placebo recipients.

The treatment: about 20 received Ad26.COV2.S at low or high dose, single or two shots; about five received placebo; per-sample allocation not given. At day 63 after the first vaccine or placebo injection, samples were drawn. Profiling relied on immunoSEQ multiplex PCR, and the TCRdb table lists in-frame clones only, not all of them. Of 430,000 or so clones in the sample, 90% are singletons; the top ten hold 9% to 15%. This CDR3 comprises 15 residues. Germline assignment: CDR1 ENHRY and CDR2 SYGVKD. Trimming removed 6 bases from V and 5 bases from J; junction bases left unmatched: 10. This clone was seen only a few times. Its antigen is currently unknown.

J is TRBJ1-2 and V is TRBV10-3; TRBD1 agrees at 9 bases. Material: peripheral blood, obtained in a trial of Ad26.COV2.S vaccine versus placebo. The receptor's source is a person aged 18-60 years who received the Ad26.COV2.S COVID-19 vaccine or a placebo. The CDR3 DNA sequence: TGTGCCATCAGCGCCGGTACAGGGGGCACTTATGGCTACACCTTC. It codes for CAISAGTGGTYGYTF.